The text below deals with one TCR beta chain. Antigen: not known. The germline gives CDR1 SGDLS, CDR2 YYNGEE. The CDR3 extends over 15 amino acids. V lost 0 bases and J lost 5, with 15 bases in between. This record comes from a study of cytomegalovirus exposure and HLA in healthy donors. Study observations and caveats: Under in vitro conditions, a few CMV-associated chains were confirmed as specific for CMV antigens. DRB1 had the most TCR associations and HLA-C the fewest, a later analysis found, with rates varying by HLA locus. The authors later found most CMV-associated TCR beta chains appeared HLA-restricted.

The PCR had 60 Vbeta and 13 Jbeta primers. TCRdb keeps only in-frame clones here, not all; method: immunoSEQ multiplex PCR. This table has some 65,000 clones, 78% appearing once. This rearrangement joins TRBV9 to TRBJ2-7; D possibly corresponds to TRBD1 (6 bases). The clonotype was recovered from a girl between 5 and 17 years old in good health and CMV-seropositive. The sequenced material came from PBMCs. CDR3 sequence: CASSVALAQGHEQYF. The CDR3 DNA is TGTGCCAGCAGCGTAGCTCTCGCACAGGGTCACGAGCAGTACTTC.